The rows below give T cell receptor beta chains drawn from one sample of a study of lung T cells in sarcoidosis with Löfgren's syndrome. TCRdb redid the calling of the reads with MiXCR, one entry per CDR3 protein. Among 58,000 or so distinct CDR3 sequences listed, 20% to 25% were seen once. The sample consisted of CD4+ T cells from PBMCs. These receptors were taken from a human donor with sarcoidosis (Löfgren's syndrome or another form), or a control subject (not recorded which). Each CDR3 is given with its conserved first and last residue. D genes are given only for firm matches. Size is omitted from some rows. Given values are once, few, many or a class for expanded clones.

.,.,TRBV20-1,TRBJ2-3,TGCAGTGCTTTTGACCTTAGCGACTACACAGATACGCAGTATTTT,CSAFDLSDYTDTQYF
few,.,TRBV12-3/TRBV12-4,TRBJ2-5,TGTGCCAGCAGTGATATGGGACTTCAAGAGACCCAGTACTTC,CASSDMGLQETQYF
many,TRBD2,TRBV15,TRBJ2-4,TGTGCCACCAGCAGGGGGACTAGCGGAGCCAAAAACATTCAGTACTTC,CATSRGTSGAKNIQYF
.,.,TRBV11-3,TRBJ1-5,TGTGCCAGCAGCTTAGATCCCTCCGACGCATGGAGAATGAATCAGCCCCAGCATTTT,CASSLDPSDAWRMNQPQHF
.,.,TRBV19,TRBJ1-1,TGTGTCAGTAGTATTCTCGGCATCATGAACACTGAAGCTTTCTTT,CVSSILGIMNTEAFF
few,TRBD1,TRBV28,TRBJ2-7,TGTGCCAGCAGTCTGGGGACAGGGCGGTACGAGCAGTACTTC,CASSLGTGRYEQYF
many,.,TRBV12-3/TRBV12-4,TRBJ2-5,TGTGCCAGCAGCTTTGGCGAGACCCAGTACTTC,CASSFGETQYF
many,.,TRBV6-1,TRBJ2-1,TGTGCCAGCAGTATGACATTCACGAGCTCCTACAATGAGCAGTTCTTC,CASSMTFTSSYNEQFF
few,.,TRBV7-2,TRBJ1-5,TGTGCCAGCAGTCCTAGGGCAGCCAATCAGCCCCAGCATTTT,CASSPRAANQPQHF
.,.,TRBV3-1,TRBJ2-4,TGTGCCAGCAGCCAAGCCGGGCATCGACTCACCAAAAACATTCAGTACTTC,CASSQAGHRLTKNIQYF
many,.,TRBV2,TRBJ1-3,TGTGCCAGCAGCTCGGACAGCTCTGGAAACACCATATATTTT,CASSSDSSGNTIYF
.,.,TRBV9,TRBJ1-6,TGTGCCAGCAGCACCTTGGGGGAGCGGTCACCCCTCCACTTT,CASSTLGERSPLHF
many,TRBD1,TRBV19,TRBJ1-5,TGTGCCAGCACAGTTGGCAGGGGGAAGGGAAATCAGCCCCAGCATTTT,CASTVGRGKGNQPQHF
many,.,TRBV20-1,TRBJ1-6,TGCAGTGCTAGAGATTCGTCCCAGGGAAGGGATTCACCCCTCCACTTT,CSARDSSQGRDSPLHF
many,TRBD1,TRBV6-1,TRBJ2-5,TGTGCCAGCAGTTTACAACAGGGGCTCCAAGAGACCCAGTACTTC,CASSLQQGLQETQYF
many,.,TRBV28,TRBJ1-1,TGTGCCAGCAGTACGGGACAATACACTGAAGCTTTCTTT,CASSTGQYTEAFF
many,.,TRBV20-1,TRBJ1-5,TGCAGTGCTGACGGTAGCAATCAGCCCCAGCATTTT,CSADGSNQPQHF
many,.,TRBV28,TRBJ2-1,TGTGCCAGCAGTTTGGACACAAACCCCTACAATGAGCAGTTCTTC,CASSLDTNPYNEQFF
.,TRBD1,TRBV5-1,TRBJ1-2,TGCGCCAGCAGCTTGGAAGGGACAGGGGATGGCTACACCTTC,CASSLEGTGDGYTF
many,.,TRBV27,TRBJ2-7,TGTGCCAGCAGCCGAGACGTCATTCCCCCCTACGAGCAGTACTTC,CASSRDVIPPYEQYF
.,.,TRBV10-3,TRBJ1-3,TGTGCCATTGGACAAACTGGAAACACCACATATTTT,CAIGQTGNTTYF
.,.,TRBV11-2,TRBJ2-1,TGTGCCAGCAGTCAGAGGCGCAGCTCCTACAATGAGCAGTTCTTC,CASSQRRSSYNEQFF
many,.,TRBV6-1,TRBJ1-6,TGTGCCAGCAGCTTCCAATTAGGGGGGAGTAATTCACCCCTCCACTTT,CASSFQLGGSNSPLHF
many,.,TRBV6-1,TRBJ1-2,TGTGCCAGCAGCCGCACAGGGTTGGCTGGCTACACCTTC,CASSRTGLAGYTF
many,.,TRBV28,TRBJ1-1,TGTGCCAGCAGTTACCAGGTGAACACTGAAGCTTTCTTT,CASSYQVNTEAFF
few,.,TRBV30,TRBJ2-1,TGTGCCTGGAGTGTACTAGTCAATGAGCAGTTCTTC,CAWSVLVNEQFF
.,.,TRBV28,TRBJ1-2,TGTGCCAGCAGAAAAGGGGGCTACACCTTC,CASRKGGYTF
many,.,TRBV20-1,TRBJ2-1,TGCAGTGCTCGGCGTTTACACAATGAGCAGTTCTTC,CSARRLHNEQFF
few,.,TRBV4-1,TRBJ2-2,TGCGCCAGCAGCCCCACTAGTTCCCTGAACACCGGGGAGCTGTTTTTT,CASSPTSSLNTGELFF
few,.,TRBV19,TRBJ2-3,TGTGCCAGTAGGCTGACAGGAGCCACAGATACGCAGTATTTT,CASRLTGATDTQYF
medium-sized,.,TRBV6-2/TRBV6-3,TRBJ2-1,TGTGCCAGCAGTTCCCTCCTGGTCCAGTTCTTC,CASSSLLVQFF
many,.,TRBV6-1,TRBJ2-7,TGTGCCAGCAGTTGGCAGGGATACACCTACGAGCAGTACTTC,CASSWQGYTYEQYF
many,TRBD1,TRBV6-1,TRBJ1-5,TGTGCCAGCAGACTGGGACAGGGGTTTCAGCCCCAGCATTTT,CASRLGQGFQPQHF
many,.,TRBV7-9,TRBJ2-3,TGTGCCAGCAGCGCCTACAGGGCCCCTAGCACAGATACGCAGTATTTT,CASSAYRAPSTDTQYF
many,.,TRBV12-3/TRBV12-4,TRBJ1-5,TGTGCCAGCAGTCTGATCAATCAGCCCCAGCATTTT,CASSLINQPQHF
many,.,TRBV20-1,TRBJ2-1,TGCAGTGCTAGATTCCACAATGAGCAGTTCTTC,CSARFHNEQFF
few,.,TRBV7-2,TRBJ2-7,TGTGCCAGCAGCCGCATTCTAGGCGAGCAGTACTTC,CASSRILGEQYF
.,.,TRBV28,TRBJ1-3,TGTGCCAGCATTCCCTCGCCCGGGGCATCCCAAAAAGCTGGGAACACCATATATTTT,CASIPSPGASQKAGNTIYF
many,.,TRBV28,TRBJ1-5,TGTGCCAGCAGTAAAGGGACATCTAGAGCACGTAATCAGCCCCAGCATTTT,CASSKGTSRARNQPQHF
many,.,TRBV4-1,TRBJ1-2,TGCGCCAGCAGCCAAGGTGAGGGACATGGAACTGGCTACACCTTC,CASSQGEGHGTGYTF
.,.,TRBV7-6,TRBJ2-6,TGTGCCAGCATAAGAAGGGGGGGATCCCCTGGGGCCAACGTCCTGACTTTC,CASIRRGGSPGANVLTF
few,.,TRBV7-2,TRBJ1-1,TGTGCCAGCAGCTTACGCTCAGCTAACACTGAAGCTTTCTTT,CASSLRSANTEAFF
many,.,TRBV3-1,TRBJ2-5,TGTGCCAGCAGCCAATTAACAGAACAGTACTTC,CASSQLTEQYF
few,.,TRBV10-2,TRBJ2-3,TGCGCCAGCACAGTGCGGGGCGGTGATACGCAGTATTTT,CASTVRGGDTQYF
many,TRBD1,TRBV6-1,TRBJ1-5,TGTGCCAGCAGTGTCGGGACAGGGAATCAGCCCCAGCATTTT,CASSVGTGNQPQHF
many,.,TRBV28,TRBJ1-5,TGTGCCAGCAGTTTAGGGGGGGCGAATCAGCCCCAGCATTTT,CASSLGGANQPQHF
few,.,TRBV12-3/TRBV12-4,TRBJ2-5,TGTGCCAGCAGTTTGGCGGCGGGGAGAGAGACCCAGTACTTC,CASSLAAGRETQYF
many,.,TRBV6-2/TRBV6-3,TRBJ1-2,TGTGCCAGCAGTGACGTAGGTATCTCTCGGGACATCGGAAAAGCTAACTATGGCTACACCTTC,CASSDVGISRDIGKANYGYTF
.,.,TRBV6-5,TRBJ2-1,TGTGCCAGCAGCCCTGATGAGTCCCCCTCCTACAATGAGCAATTCTTC,CASSPDESPSYNEQFF
many,.,TRBV6-6,TRBJ1-2,TGTGCCAGCAGTTACAATAGACAGCCGTATGGCTACACCTTC,CASSYNRQPYGYTF
.,TRBD2,TRBV19,TRBJ2-4,TGTGCCAGTAGTATCAGCGGGGGGGGACCAAACATTCAGTACTTC,CASSISGGGPNIQYF
once,TRBD2,TRBV12-3/TRBV12-4,TRBJ2-4,TGTGCCAGCAGTTCCGGGGGGGGAATAGCCAAAAACATTCAGTACTTC,CASSSGGGIAKNIQYF
many,TRBD2,TRBV7-6,TRBJ2-3,TGTGCCAGCAGGGAACTAGCGGGGGAGAGTCCAGATACGCAGTATTTT,CASRELAGESPDTQYF
.,.,TRBV6-4,TRBJ2-3,TGTGCCAGCAGTACACAGGGTATGAAGACAGATACGCAGTATTTT,CASSTQGMKTDTQYF
few,.,TRBV3-1,TRBJ2-7,TGTGCCAGCGACGATGCTAGAGGCGAGCAGTACTTC,CASDDARGEQYF